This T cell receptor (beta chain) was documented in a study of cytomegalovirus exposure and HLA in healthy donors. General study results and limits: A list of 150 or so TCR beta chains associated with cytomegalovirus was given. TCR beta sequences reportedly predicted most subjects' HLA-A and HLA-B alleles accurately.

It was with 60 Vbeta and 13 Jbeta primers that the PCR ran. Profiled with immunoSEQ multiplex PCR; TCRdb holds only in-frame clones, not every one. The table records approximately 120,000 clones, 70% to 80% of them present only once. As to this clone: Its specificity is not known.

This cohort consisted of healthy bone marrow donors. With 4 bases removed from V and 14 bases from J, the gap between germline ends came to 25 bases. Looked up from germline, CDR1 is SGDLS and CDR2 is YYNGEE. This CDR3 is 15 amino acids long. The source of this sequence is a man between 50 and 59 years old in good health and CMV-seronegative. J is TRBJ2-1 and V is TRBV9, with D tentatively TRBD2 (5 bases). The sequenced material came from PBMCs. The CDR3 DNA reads TGTGCCAGCAGCCCTCATGAAATCGTCTCTTACGGGGAGTTCTTC. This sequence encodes CASSPHEIVSYGEFF.